This T cell receptor beta chain was captured in a study of blood T cell repertoires in COVID-19. Overall study: Nucleic acid was either cDNA or gDNA, and it came from T cells, B-cell-depleted T cells, or PBMCs.

Produced via immunoSEQ multiplex PCR; TCRdb's table is partial and in-frame only. The sample records roughly 250,000 clones, roughly 91% being singletons. This CDR3 is 13 amino acids long. The V end lost 5 bases, the J end lost 1 base, and 8 bases lay between the germline ends. The V and J genes are TRBV12-3 or TRBV12-4 and TRBJ1-1; D is uncertain. The sequenced sample was PBMCs or T cells enriched from blood (not recorded which). This clonotype was sampled from a woman between 40 and 50 years old with acute COVID-19. CDR3 in DNA: TGTGCCAGCAGTGGACTGGGGAACACTGAAGCTTTCTTT. Encoded protein: CASSGLGNTEAFF.